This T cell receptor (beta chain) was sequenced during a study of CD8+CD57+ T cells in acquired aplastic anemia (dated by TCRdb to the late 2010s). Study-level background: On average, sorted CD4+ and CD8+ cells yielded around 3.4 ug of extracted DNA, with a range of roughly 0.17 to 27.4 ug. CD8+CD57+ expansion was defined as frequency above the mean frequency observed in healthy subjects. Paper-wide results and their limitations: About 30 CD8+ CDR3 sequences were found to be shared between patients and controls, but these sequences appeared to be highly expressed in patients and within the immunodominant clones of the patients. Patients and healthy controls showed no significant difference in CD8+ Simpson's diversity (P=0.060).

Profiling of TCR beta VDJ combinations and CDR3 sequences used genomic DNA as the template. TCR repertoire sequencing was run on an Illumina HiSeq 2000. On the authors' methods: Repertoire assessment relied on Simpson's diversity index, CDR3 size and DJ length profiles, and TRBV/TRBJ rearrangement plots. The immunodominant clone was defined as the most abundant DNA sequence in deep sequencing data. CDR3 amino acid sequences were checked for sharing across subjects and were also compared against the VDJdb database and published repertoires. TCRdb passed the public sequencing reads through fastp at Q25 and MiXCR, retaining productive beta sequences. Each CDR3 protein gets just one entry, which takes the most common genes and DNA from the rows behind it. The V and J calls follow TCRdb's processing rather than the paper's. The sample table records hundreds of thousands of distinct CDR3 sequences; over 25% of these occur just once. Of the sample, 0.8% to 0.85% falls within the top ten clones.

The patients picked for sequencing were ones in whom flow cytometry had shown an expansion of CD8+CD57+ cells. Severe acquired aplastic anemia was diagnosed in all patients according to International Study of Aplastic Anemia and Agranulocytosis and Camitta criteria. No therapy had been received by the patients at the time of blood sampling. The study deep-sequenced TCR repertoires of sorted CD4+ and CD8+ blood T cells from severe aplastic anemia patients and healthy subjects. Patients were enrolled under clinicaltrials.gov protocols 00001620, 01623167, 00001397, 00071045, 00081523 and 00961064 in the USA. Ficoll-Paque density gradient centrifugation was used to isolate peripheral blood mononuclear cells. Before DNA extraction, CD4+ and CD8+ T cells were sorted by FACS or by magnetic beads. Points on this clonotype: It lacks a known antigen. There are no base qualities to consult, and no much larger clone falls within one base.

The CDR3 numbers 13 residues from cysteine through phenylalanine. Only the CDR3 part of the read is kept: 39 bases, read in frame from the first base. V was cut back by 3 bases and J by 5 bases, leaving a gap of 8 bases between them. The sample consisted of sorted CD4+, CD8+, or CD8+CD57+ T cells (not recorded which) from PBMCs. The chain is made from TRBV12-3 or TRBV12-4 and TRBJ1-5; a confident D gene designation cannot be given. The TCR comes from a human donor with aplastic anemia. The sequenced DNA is TGTGCCAGCAGTTTTCAGGACGATCAGCCCCAGCATTTT. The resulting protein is CASSFQDDQPQHF.